These 17 T cell receptor beta chains originate from one sample sequenced in a study of radiation and T cells in renal cell carcinoma. Sequenced by immunoSEQ multiplex PCR; TCRdb stores in-frame clones only, minus some. Of more than 20,000 clones in the sample, about 84% were seen once. Specified time point: blood 2 weeks post-SBRT. Treatment denoted: 15 Gy SBRT to primary tumor, nephrectomy 4 weeks later. The source material was blood, sampled from a patient whose treatment included radiotherapy and nephrectomy. The receptors were sampled from a man in his sixties with renal cell carcinoma.

The rearrangement joins TRBV7-9 to TRBJ1-4; D unresolved. V shed 3 bases and J shed 12 bases, with 14 bases lying between them. CDR3 length equals 13 residues. Germline-derived CDR1 and CDR2 are SEHNR and FQNEAQ (reference sequence). CDR3 in DNA: TGTGCCAGCAGCTTGGTAGCGGGTCCGGAACTGTTTTTT. Amino acids: CASSLVAGPELFF.

This clone was observed a few times. The genes are TRBV10-3 and TRBJ1-2; 7 bases fit TRBD1. The germline V gene encodes CDR1 ENHRY and CDR2 SYGVKD. This CDR3 is built from 13 residues. V was clipped by 10 bases and J by 6 bases; unmatched bases: 11. The CDR3 coding sequence is TGTGCCACGCCAAAGGACAGGTTCGATGGCTACACCTTC. Its protein is CATPKDRFDGYTF.

The chain is built from TRBV5-6 and TRBJ1-2; D call uncertain. Between the trimmed V and J ends, which lost 0 bases and 2 bases, there was a span of 8 bases. The germline CDR1 and CDR2 sequences are SGHDT and YYEEEE. CDR3 length: 14 amino acids. CDR3: CASSLEAANYGYTF. The DNA of the CDR3 is TGTGCCAGCAGCTTGGAGGCAGCCAACTATGGCTACACCTTC.

V usage is TRBV19 and J usage is TRBJ1-2; perhaps TRBD1 as D (6 bases). V dropped 2 bases and J dropped 4 bases, with 14 bases sitting between them. The germline V gene encodes CDR1 LNHDA and CDR2 SQIVND (reference sequence). The CDR3 spans 15 residues. CDR3 in amino acids: CASSILGIQGYGYTF. The CDR3 DNA reads TGTGCCAGTAGTATATTGGGAATACAGGGCTATGGCTACACCTTC.

This clone was counted many times. The rearrangement uses TRBV27 and TRBJ1-2; D is ambiguous. V lost 6 bases, J lost 7 bases, and 15 bases lay in between. Looked up from germline, CDR1 is MNHEY and CDR2 is SMNVEV (reference sequence). This CDR3 has 13 amino acids. CDR3: CASSTGSGIGYTF. CDR3 coding DNA: TGTGCCAGCAGCACCGGGTCTGGGATTGGCTACACCTTC.

V usage is TRBV4-1 and J usage is TRBJ2-7, with a possible D match to TRBD1 (6 bases). In germline, CDR1 is MGHRA, CDR2 YSYEKL. V was trimmed by 1 base and J by 0 bases, leaving 19 bases between them. The CDR3 is made up of 18 amino acids. The CDR3 is CASSQALAGVPLSYEQYF. In DNA, the CDR3 is TGCGCCAGCAGCCAAGCCCTCGCAGGGGTCCCCCTCTCCTACGAGCAGTACTTC.

V is TRBV18 and J is TRBJ2-7, with D possibly matching TRBD2 (7 bases). Germline CDR1 reads KGHSH; CDR2 reads LQKENI. V lost 6 bases to trimming and J lost 1 base, with 13 bases between them. This CDR3 has 14 amino acids. The CDR3 region is CASSSGEGSYEQYF. The CDR3, as DNA: TGTGCCAGCTCCTCAGGGGAGGGATCCTACGAGCAGTACTTC.

The chain couples TRBV11-2 to TRBJ2-3; 8 nucleotides align to TRBD2. This CDR3 comprises 17 residues. V was pared by 3 bases and J by 4 bases, with 12 bases of the junction left unmatched. Germline V gene data show CDR1 as SGHAT and CDR2 as FQNNGV. The CDR3 reads CASSFPQGGRRADTQYF. CDR3 coding DNA: TGTGCCAGCAGCTTCCCCCAAGGCGGGAGGAGGGCAGATACGCAGTATTTT.

This clone is a singleton in its sample. This chain links TRBV5-1 with TRBJ1-3, with D possibly being TRBD1 (6 bases). The CDR3 spans 15 residues. The germline V and J ends were trimmed by 2 bases and 4 bases, with 13 bases remaining between them. Germline CDR1 is SGHRS and CDR2 is YFSETQ. As DNA, the CDR3 is TGCGCCAGCAGCTTTCAGGGGATTTCAGGAAACACCATATATTTT. Amino acid sequence: CASSFQGISGNTIYF.

The gene calls are TRBV5-6 and TRBJ2-7; D might be TRBD1 or TRBD2, each matching 6 bases. This CDR3 region has 14 residues. Germline V gene lookup returns CDR1 SGHDT and CDR2 YYEEEE. V lost 4 bases to trimming and J lost 3 bases, with 14 bases between them. CDR3 residues: CASSRGPAGYEQYF. In DNA form, the CDR3 reads TGTGCCAGCAGCCGGGGGCCCGCCGGCTACGAGCAGTACTTC.

The chain couples TRBV10-3 to TRBJ1-2; a weak D match, TRBD1 (5 bases). This CDR3 comprises 16 residues. CDR1 and CDR2 from the germline V gene are ENHRY and SYGVKD. V was clipped by 0 bases and J by 4 bases, with 15 bases between them. The CDR3 DNA sequence: TGTGCCATCAGTGAGTCTAGCGAGGGGTTCCGCTATGGCTACACCTTC. Its translation is CAISESSEGFRYGYTF.

This clone was recorded only once. The J gene is TRBJ2-2, the V gene TRBV29-1, with D unclear. The germline CDR1 and CDR2 sequences are SQVTM and ANQGSEA. V was shortened by 7 bases and J by 6 bases, with 6 bases between the two germline ends. The CDR3 covers 10 residues. The CDR3 coding sequence is TGCAGCGGATTTTCCGGGGAGCTGTTTTTT. It yields the protein CSGFSGELFF.

V is TRBV7-3 and J is TRBJ2-3; weak D call: TRBD2 (7 bases). This CDR3 has 16 amino acids. The V gene's germline CDR1 is SGHTA and CDR2 FQGTGA. V gave up 0 bases and J gave up 2 bases, with 12 bases separating them. The CDR3: CASSLTGAGATDTQYF. CDR3 in DNA: TGTGCCAGCAGCTTAACGGGGGCGGGAGCCACAGATACGCAGTATTTT.

The J gene is TRBJ2-7, the V gene TRBV11-2, with 8 bases lining up with TRBD2. CDR1 is SGHAT, CDR2 FQNNGV, per germline. The CDR3 length is 15 residues. V shed 7 bases and J 5 bases; nucleotides not matched to a gene: 13. CDR3 residues: CASTPRGWREDEQYF. In DNA, the CDR3 is TGTGCCAGCACTCCCCGGGGGTGGCGGGAGGACGAGCAGTACTTC.

This sequence joins TRBV10-3 and TRBJ2-3, with D tentatively TRBD1 (6 bases). CDR3 length: 14 amino acids. In germline, CDR1 is ENHRY, CDR2 SYGVKD. Trimming took 5 bases from V and 2 from J, leaving 11 bases between them. The CDR3 nucleotides are TGTGCCATCAGTTTAGGACAGACCACAGATACGCAGTATTTT. Encoded protein: CAISLGQTTDTQYF.

The V call is TRBV5-1, the J call TRBJ1-2; TRBD1 might be the D (5 bases). The germline gives CDR1 SGHRS, CDR2 YFSETQ. This CDR3 region has 15 residues. V gave up 3 bases and J gave up 0 bases, with 12 bases separating them. CDR3 sequence reads: CASSSGDRSNYGYTF. For the CDR3, the DNA is TGCGCCAGCAGCTCGGGGGACCGGTCTAACTATGGCTACACCTTC.

The J gene is TRBJ2-1, the V gene TRBV14, with 9 bases aligning to TRBD1. Germline V gives CDR1 SGHDN, CDR2 FVKESK. This CDR3 is built from 18 residues. The trim removed 2 bases at V and 7 bases at J, leaving 15 bases unmatched. In nucleotides, the CDR3 is TGTGCCAGCAGCCAATCCCCTTTTCGTACAGGGGGCTTGAATGAGCAGTTCTTC. Its translation: CASSQSPFRTGGLNEQFF. Drawing the rest from reference TRBV14 and TRBJ2-1, the complete variable domain is EAGVTQFPSHSVIEKGQTVTLRCDPISGHDNLYWYRRVMGKEIKFLLHFVKESKQDESGMPNNRFLAERTGGTYSTLKVQPAELEDSGVYFCASSQSPFRTGGLNEQFFGPGTRLTVL.